A selection of T cell receptor beta chains follows, all from one sample in a study of blood T cell repertoires in COVID-19. Method: immunoSEQ multiplex PCR; TCRdb's copy keeps in-frame clones and lacks some. The table shows some 93,000 clones, with approximately 86% occurring only once. What was sequenced was peripheral blood. All receptors come from a man in his sixties with acute or convalescent COVID-19. Each CDR3 is given with its conserved first and last residue. The order of the fields is clone size, V gene, D gene, J gene, CDR3 DNA, CDR3 protein. D genes are given only for firm matches. Clone size is not always given. Where it is, it says once, few, many or a class for expanded clones.

>.|TRBV5-8|TRBD1|TRBJ2-5
TGTGCCAGCAGCTACGGGACAGGGGCTCAAGAGACCCAGTACTTC
CASSYGTGAQETQYF
>.|TRBV5-5|.|TRBJ2-5
TGTGCCAGCAGCTTCGCGGGACTGGCCTCAGAGACCCAGTACTTC
CASSFAGLASETQYF
>.|TRBV6-5|TRBD1|TRBJ1-1
TGTGCCAGCAGTCGAGGGACAGGGAACACTGAAGCTTTCTTT
CASSRGTGNTEAFF
>.|TRBV7-2|TRBD1|TRBJ2-1
TGTGCCAGCAGCTTAGGAGGGACAGGTAAGCAGTTCTTC
CASSLGGTGKQFF
>.|TRBV3-1/TRBV3-2|.|TRBJ1-1
TGTGCCAGCAGCCAAGATAACAGGGTGTGGACTGAAGCTTTCTTT
CASSQDNRVWTEAFF
>.|TRBV30|.|TRBJ1-2
TGTGCCTGGAGTGTGCGGGGCCTGGGCCTTGGCTACACCTTC
CAWSVRGLGLGYTF
>once|TRBV5-4|TRBD1|TRBJ1-4
TGTGCCAGCAGACTTGGACAGGCAACTAATGAAAAACTGTTTTTT
CASRLGQATNEKLFF
>.|TRBV30|.|TRBJ2-1
TGTGCCTGGAGTGTGGAGAGAACAGGACAGTTCTTC
CAWSVERTGQFF
>.|TRBV5-6|TRBD1|TRBJ1-6
TGTGCCAGCAGCTTGTACCCCGGGACAGGGAATTCACCCCTCCACTTT
CASSLYPGTGNSPLHF
>.|TRBV5-1|.|TRBJ2-1
TGCGCCAGCAGCTTGGACTTTAGCTACGGGTCCAATGAGCAGTTCTTC
CASSLDFSYGSNEQFF
>.|TRBV6-2/TRBV6-3|TRBD1|TRBJ2-7
TGTGCCAGCAGTTACGGGTCAGGGGGCCCCTACGAGCAGTACTTC
CASSYGSGGPYEQYF
>.|TRBV21-1|.|TRBJ2-3
TGTGCCAGCAGCAATATGACAGACACAGATACGCAGTATTTT
CASSNMTDTDTQYF
>few|TRBV6-5|TRBD2|TRBJ2-7
TGTGCCAGCAGTCGGGGGGGCTCCTACGAGCAGTACTTC
CASSRGGSYEQYF
>.|TRBV4-1|TRBD2|TRBJ2-5
TGCGCCAGCAGCCAAGAAGGAGCGGGAGGAGAGACCCAGTACTTC
CASSQEGAGGETQYF
>.|TRBV13|TRBD2|TRBJ2-1
TGTGCCAGCAGCTCGATAAGACTAGCGGGATCCTACAATGAGCAGTTCTTC
CASSSIRLAGSYNEQFF
>.|TRBV5-4|.|TRBJ1-4
TGTGCCAGCAGCACTGAACGAGCCGAAAAACTGTTTTTT
CASSTERAEKLFF
>.|TRBV7-3|TRBD2|TRBJ2-7
TGTGCCAGCAGCCCGGGGGGGCCCAGCGAGCAGTACTTC
CASSPGGPSEQYF
>.|TRBV13|TRBD2|TRBJ2-7
TGTGCCAGCAGTTTTCAGCGGGGGGGCCGGGAGCCGAAGTACTTC
CASSFQRGGREPKYF
>once|TRBV13|TRBD1|TRBJ2-7
TGTGCCAGCAGCCGTGACAGGGGGGAAGCCTACGAGCAGTACTTC
CASSRDRGEAYEQYF
>.|TRBV30|.|TRBJ2-1
TGTGCCTGGAGTGTACTAGGAGGGGGCGGTGAGCAGTTCTTC
CAWSVLGGGGEQFF
>.|TRBV29-1|.|TRBJ1-2
TGCAGCGTTGAAGCTCAGGGTCGGAAAGGCTACACCTTC
CSVEAQGRKGYTF
>.|TRBV19|.|TRBJ2-3
TGTGCCAGTAAGCCTTTTGGGGGGGCTATCACAGATACGCAGTATTTT
CASKPFGGAITDTQYF
>.|TRBV5-4|.|TRBJ2-5
TGTGCCAGCAGCGTACAGGGTAAGGAGACCCAGTACTTC
CASSVQGKETQYF
>.|TRBV19|.|TRBJ2-7
TGTGCCAGTAACAGAGACAAGCAGTACTTC
CASNRDKQYF
>.|TRBV5-6|.|TRBJ1-2
TGTGCCAGCAGCCCGCGCGGAGGGGTAAGCTATGGCTACACCTTC
CASSPRGGVSYGYTF
>.|TRBV19|TRBD1|TRBJ2-7
TGTGCCAGTAGCCGTTCAGGGACAGTTAGTTCTACCTACGAGCAGTACTTC
CASSRSGTVSSTYEQYF
>.|TRBV6-5|.|TRBJ1-2
TGTGCCAGCAGTCCCGGTTGGGGCTACACCTTC
CASSPGWGYTF
>.|TRBV12-3/TRBV12-4|.|TRBJ2-1
TGTGCCAGCAGCCCCAGAACCGAGCAGTTCTTC
CASSPRTEQFF
>.|TRBV7-3|TRBD2|TRBJ2-7
TGTGCCAGCAGCCAGTTACCTAGCGGGAGATACGAGCAGTACTTC
CASSQLPSGRYEQYF
>.|TRBV18|TRBD1|TRBJ1-5
TGTGCCAGCTCACCAGACAGGGCCGTTCAGCCCCAGCATTTT
CASSPDRAVQPQHF
>.|TRBV9|TRBD1|TRBJ2-7
TGTGCCAGCAGCGTAGGTTGGGGGGACAGGGCTGGAGAGCAGTACTTC
CASSVGWGDRAGEQYF
>.|TRBV11-2|.|TRBJ1-1
TGTGCCAGCACCGCTGGAGTCGGGGAAGCTTTCTTT
CASTAGVGEAFF
>.|TRBV18|TRBD1|TRBJ2-5
TGTGCCAGCTCAGGGGACAGGGGAGAGGAAGAGACCCAGTACTTC
CASSGDRGEEETQYF
>.|TRBV19|.|TRBJ2-1
TGTGCCAGTAGTATGGTCCAGGGTGAGCAGTTCTTC
CASSMVQGEQFF
>once|TRBV6-2/TRBV6-3|TRBD2|TRBJ2-3
TGTGCCAGCAGTTTTGGACTAGCGGGGGGACCTCGGGATACGCAGTATTTT
CASSFGLAGGPRDTQYF
>.|TRBV6-5|.|TRBJ2-2
TGTGCCAGCAGATCCACCCAGGGTTCCGGGGAGCTGTTTTTT
CASRSTQGSGELFF
>few|TRBV6-5|.|TRBJ1-3
TGTGCCAGCAGGGGGGCAGACTCTGGAAACACCATATATTTT
CASRGADSGNTIYF
>.|TRBV9|.|TRBJ1-1
TGTGCCAGCAGCGTTGCTGGGGGCGCAGGCCGAGACACTGAAGCTTTCTTT
CASSVAGGAGRDTEAFF
>.|TRBV14|TRBD1|TRBJ2-7
TGTGCCAGCAGCCAGCAGACAGGGGAACACGAGCAGTACTTC
CASSQQTGEHEQYF
>.|TRBV5-1|.|TRBJ2-2
TGCGCCAGCAGTCAGCGGTTGAACACCGGGGAGCTGTTTTTT
CASSQRLNTGELFF
>.|TRBV30|TRBD1|TRBJ1-5
TGTGCCGCTAGTCCGGGACAGGGAAGGCACAATCAGCCCCAGCATTTT
CAASPGQGRHNQPQHF
>once|TRBV29-1|TRBD1|TRBJ2-7
TGCAGCGTTGCCGGGACAGGGTTCTCCTACGAGCAGTACTTC
CSVAGTGFSYEQYF